This T cell receptor beta chain is drawn from a study of CD8+ T cells in alopecia areata. This CDR3 region has 12 residues. Between the trimmed V and J ends, which lost 6 bases and 5 bases, there was a span of 10 bases. Germline V gene data show CDR1 as SQVTM and CDR2 as ANQGSEA. Investigators isolated RNA and reverse transcribed it into cDNA to act as the sequencing template. The assay was immunoSEQ multiplex PCR, and TCRdb's table has in-frame clones only and misses some. The table has 120,000 or so clones, about 51% seen once. The sample comprised NKG2D-low CD8+ T cells sorted from blood. The sequence derives from a human donor with alopecia areata. V usage is TRBV29-1 and J usage is TRBJ1-4; D ambiguous. The CDR3 region has the DNA TGCAGCGTGGCCCTCGCCAATGAAAAACTGTTTTTT. Translated, it gives CSVALANEKLFF.